These 10 T cell receptor beta chains originate from one sample sequenced in a study of T-cell reconstitution after alpha-beta-depleted transplantation in children listed by TCRdb under 2016. The intended sense of this specimen's treatment or condition label: allogeneic hematopoietic cell transplantation with graft depleted of TCRalphabeta T cells and CD19 B cells. To prepare the library, PCR was applied. Reads for this sample came from an Illumina HiSeq 2500. Molecular barcoding was employed in the preparation of TCR libraries, with unique molecular identifiers being used to normalize TCRbeta repertoire quantification. TCRdb ran its own pipeline on the public reads, namely fastp trimming at Q25 and MiXCR clone calling, and kept in-frame beta chains. Each entry is one CDR3 protein sequence, shown with its most common DNA and genes. The sample table lists hundreds of thousands of distinct CDR3 sequences, around a sixth of them with a count of one. 35% to 50% of the sample is held by the ten biggest clonotypes.

Sequencing was performed on PBMCs, mostly from graft donor cells, taken 360 days after TCRalphabeta/CD19-depleted stem cell transplant. All receptors derive from a male patient between 2 and 9 years old who had a stem cell transplant for acute lymphoblastic leukemia, so the T cells may come from the graft donor.

This clonotype was counted a few times. The rearrangement joins TRBV19 to TRBJ2-1; TRBD1 or TRBD2 may be the D gene (6 bases each). Trimming removed 4 bases from V and 7 bases from J, with 17 bases in between. Germline values: CDR1 LNHDA, CDR2 SQIVND (reference sequence). The CDR3 is made up of 15 amino acids. The CDR3 region has the DNA TGTGCCAGTAGTACGGGGGCCGGGGTTTTGAATGAGCAGTTCTTC. This sequence encodes CASSTGAGVLNEQFF.

The rearrangement joins TRBV10-3 to TRBJ2-2; the match to TRBD2 covers 15 bases. The V gene end was trimmed by 3 bases and the J gene end by 3 bases; junction bases not matched to a gene: 5. The CDR3 length is 18 residues. The germline gives CDR1 ENHRY, CDR2 SYGVKD. CDR3 residues: CAISEGLAGGSYTGELFF. The CDR3 DNA reads as TGTGCCATCAGTGAAGGACTAGCGGGGGGGAGTTACACCGGGGAGCTGTTTTTT.

In this sample, this clonotype turned up a few times. The gene calls are TRBV12-3 or TRBV12-4 and TRBJ1-5; D remains ambiguous. This CDR3 spans 13 amino acids. Trimming stripped 1 base from V and 7 bases from J, with 8 bases between. The chain's CDR3 is CASSLGRRQPQHF. The CDR3 DNA follows: TGTGCCAGCAGTTTAGGCCGGCGACAGCCCCAGCATTTT.

V and J are TRBV12-3 or TRBV12-4 and TRBJ1-2; D ambiguous. Deletions cut 2 bases from V and 2 bases from J, with 6 bases between. The CDR3 runs 13 residues. CDR3: CASSLIRNYGYTF. The CDR3 bases are TGTGCCAGCAGTTTAATCAGAAACTATGGCTACACCTTC.

This clonotype was picked up a small number of times. This chain uses TRBV20-1 with TRBJ2-7; either TRBD1 or TRBD2 may fit D (5 bases each). V was trimmed by 5 bases and J by 3 bases, leaving 14 bases between them. Germline values: CDR1 DFQATT, CDR2 SNEGSKA (reference sequence). CDR3 size: 13 residues. CDR3: CSAGTSAYYEQYF. DNA for the CDR3: TGCAGTGCTGGGACGTCAGCTTACTACGAGCAGTACTTC.

The CDR3 coding sequence is TGTGCCAGCAGCCCCTTTGGCGGCTTTTCCTACAATGAGCAGTTCTTC. Its protein product is CASSPFGGFSYNEQFF. The V gene is TRBV9, the J gene TRBJ2-1, with D unresolved. V was pared by 4 bases and J by 1 base, with 15 bases between. This CDR3 region has 16 residues. Germline values: CDR1 SGDLS, CDR2 YYNGEE.

This clonotype was observed a few times. The J gene is TRBJ1-1, the V gene TRBV5-5, with D possibly matching TRBD1 (6 bases). CDR1 SGHKS and CDR2 YYEKEE come from the germline V gene (reference sequence). V lost 1 base to trimming and J lost 8 bases, with 12 bases between them. CDR3 length: 13 residues. Here the CDR3 reads CASSLRGDGEAFF. The DNA for the CDR3 is TGTGCCAGCAGCTTGAGGGGGGACGGCGAAGCTTTCTTT.

The chain couples TRBV20-1 to TRBJ2-1; 7 nucleotides line up with TRBD2. Germline V gives CDR1 DFQATT, CDR2 SNEGSKA (reference sequence). V was clipped by 0 bases and J by 9 bases; unmatched bases: 14. The CDR3 consists of 16 residues. The CDR3 coding sequence is TGCAGTGCTAGAGATCTGGGAGCGGGACCCGACGGTGAGCAGTTCTTC. This codes for CSARDLGAGPDGEQFF.

The V gene is TRBV29-1, the J gene TRBJ2-5; D not resolved. Germline values: CDR1 SQVTM, CDR2 ANQGSEA. The CDR3 sequence is 12 residues long. V was cut by 2 bases and J by 2 bases, with 6 bases left in between. The CDR3 bases are TGCAGCGTTGAAAGGCAGCAAGAGACCCAGTACTTC. Translated, it gives CSVERQQETQYF.

This clonotype was seen more than once but under ten times. This chain uses TRBV5-4 with TRBJ1-1; D may be TRBD1 (5 bases). V lost 2 bases and J 0 bases, leaving 11 bases between the germline ends. Germline V gene sequence: CDR1 SGHNT, CDR2 YYREEE (reference sequence). The CDR3 is 15 amino acids. CDR3 DNA: TGTGCCAGCAGCTTCGGGGCGATTATGAACACTGAAGCTTTCTTT. Protein sequence: CASSFGAIMNTEAFF.